This TCR beta chain was documented in a study of neurological immune-mediated disorders. TCRdb fed the 5' RACE reads into MiXCR, producing one record per CDR3 protein. Here the sample spans 70,000 to 95,000 distinct CDR3 sequences, 13% being singletons. This clonotype was observed many times. Time point defined: longitudinal time-point 2. The source of this sequence is a female donor with HTLV-1-associated myelopathy (HAM/TSP). The sample taken for sequencing was PBMCs.

CDR3: CASSTQGPLNIQYF. In DNA form, the CDR3 reads TGTGCCAGCAGTACACAGGGGCCCCTAAACATTCAGTACTTC. The rearrangement joins TRBV7-9 to TRBJ2-4; the match to TRBD1 covers 7 bases. In germline, CDR1 is SEHNR, CDR2 FQNEAQ (reference sequence). The V segment lost 6 bases and the J segment 6 bases; nucleotides outside the gene matches: 8. This CDR3 spans 14 amino acids.